This T cell receptor beta chain appears in the sequencing data of a study of identical twins. The CDR3 length is 14 residues. V dropped 5 bases and J dropped 1 base, with 12 bases sitting between them. CDR1 SGHRS and CDR2 YFSETQ come from the germline V gene. TCRdb independently ran MiXCR on the 5' RACE reads; one entry per CDR3 protein. Seen here are approximately 700,000 distinct CDR3 sequences, about 20% observed once, and the top ten hold 10% to 15%. These records were also assigned to another study, of T cells expressing NK-cell markers.

The V call is TRBV5-1, the J call TRBJ1-1; D call uncertain. Specimen: PBMCs. The TCR was taken from a woman younger than 35 in good health. The CDR3 nucleotides are TGCGCCAGCAGGGACCAAGGATCGAACACTGAAGCTTTCTTT. Translated: CASRDQGSNTEAFF.